Below are 31 T cell receptor beta chains sequenced from a single sample in a study of vaccination and CD4 T cells after COVID-19. TCRdb independently ran MiXCR on the PCR reads; one entry per CDR3 protein. The sample records around 19,000 distinct CDR3 sequences, 62% being singletons. Here the sequenced sample was CD4+ T cells from blood, taken before SARS-CoV-2 vaccination. The receptors were gathered from a human donor who had recovered from COVID-19.

The V and J genes are TRBV6-2 or TRBV6-3 and TRBJ2-3; TRBD2 is a possible D gene (6 bases). CDR1 is MNHEY, CDR2 SVGEGT, per germline. This CDR3 is 15 amino acids long. Trimming cost V 6 bases and J 0 bases, with 13 bases left between them. CDR3 residues: CASRNVGGSTDTQYF. DNA for the CDR3: TGTGCCAGCAGAAATGTGGGAGGTAGCACAGATACGCAGTATTTT.

J is TRBJ1-5 and V is TRBV20-1; 7 bases match TRBD1. This CDR3 comprises 13 residues. Germline V gene sequence: CDR1 DFQATT, CDR2 SNEGSKA (reference sequence). V dropped 5 bases and J dropped 2; count of bases not matched to a gene: 3. The CDR3 spells CSALDRGNQPQHF. The CDR3 region has the DNA TGCAGTGCTTTAGACAGGGGCAATCAGCCCCAGCATTTT.

This sequence joins TRBV6-2 or TRBV6-3 and TRBJ2-2; D remains unclear. There are 16 residues in the CDR3. V shed 2 bases and J shed 4 bases, with 14 bases lying between them. Germline lookup yields CDR1 MNHEY and CDR2 SVGEGT. The chain's CDR3 is CASSYPLGSITGELFF. The CDR3, as DNA: TGTGCCAGCAGTTACCCCTTGGGGTCCATCACCGGGGAGCTGTTTTTT.

The V gene is TRBV20-1, the J gene TRBJ2-5, with D perhaps TRBD1 or TRBD2 (5 bases each). V lost 5 bases and J lost 1, with 17 bases in between. Germline values: CDR1 DFQATT, CDR2 SNEGSKA (reference sequence). The CDR3 is made up of 15 amino acids. The CDR3 is CSAPGRIFSQETQYF. The CDR3 DNA follows: TGCAGTGCTCCGGGACGGATCTTTTCCCAAGAGACCCAGTACTTC.

This chain links TRBV6-1 with TRBJ2-3; the match to TRBD2 covers 10 bases. CDR1 and CDR2 (germline): MNHNS, SASEGT. The CDR3 runs 16 residues. Trimming took 4 bases from V and 6 from J; bases not matched to a gene: 10. The CDR3 DNA follows: TGTGCCAGCAGTGTCTCTCAGCGGGAGGGCCCGGATACGCAGTATTTT. Its protein is CASSVSQREGPDTQYF.

This clonotype was observed a few times. The V and J genes are TRBV21-1 and TRBJ1-5; the D call in the table, TRBD1, was not verified against the DNA. TRBV21-1 is recorded as a pseudogene. The CDR3 has 15 amino acids. The CDR3 here is CASSKPSPLVQPQHF. CDR3 nucleotides: TGTGCCAGCAGCAAACCCAGCCCCCTAGTTCAGCCCCAGCATTTT.

This chain joins TRBV20-1 and TRBJ2-5; D may be TRBD1 (6 bases). Trimming shortened V by 3 bases and J by 2 bases, and 10 bases separated the two germline ends. Germline CDR1 reads DFQATT; CDR2 reads SNEGSKA (reference sequence). The CDR3 covers 13 residues. CDR3 sequence reads: CSASRTAQETQYF. Written as DNA, the CDR3 is TGCAGTGCTAGCAGGACAGCACAAGAGACCCAGTACTTC.

V is TRBV7-2 and J is TRBJ2-1; TRBD1 matches 8 bases. CDR3 length: 19 residues. The V and J ends lost 2 bases and 7 bases, in that order; junction bases with no gene match: 19. CDR1 and CDR2 from the germline V gene are SGHTA and FQGNSA. CDR3 sequence (DNA): TGTGCCAGCAGCTTAAGGACAGGGTTAAAAGGGAGCCATAAAAATGAGCAGTTCTTC. It yields the protein CASSLRTGLKGSHKNEQFF.

The V and J genes are TRBV20-1 and TRBJ2-1; a possible D gene is TRBD2 (7 bases). From germline, CDR1 is DFQATT and CDR2 SNEGSKA (reference sequence). The CDR3 is 17 amino acids. The DNA for the CDR3 is TGCAGCAAGATCCCCAGGGGAGGCGGGAGAGGTTTCAATGAGCAGTTCTTC. Its protein product is CSKIPRGGGRGFNEQFF.

This chain connects TRBV11-2 to TRBJ2-6; D unclear. Germline lookup yields CDR1 SGHAT and CDR2 FQNNGV. CDR3 size: 13 residues. V lost 5 bases to trimming and J lost 2 bases, with 4 bases between them. The CDR3 loop is CASSVPGANVLTF. CDR3 DNA: TGTGCCAGCAGCGTACCTGGGGCCAACGTCCTGACTTTC.

The J gene is TRBJ2-7, the V gene TRBV2, with 8 bases matching TRBD2. The length of the CDR3 is 15 residues. Germline V lookup: CDR1 SNHLY, CDR2 FYNNEI. With V trimmed by 0 bases and J by 1 base, 2 bases remained unmatched. CDR3 sequence reads: CASSEARGGSYEQYF. CDR3 in DNA: TGTGCCAGCAGTGAAGCACGGGGGGGGTCCTACGAGCAGTACTTC. The full variable domain, its missing parts supplied by reference TRBV2 and TRBJ2-7, is EPEVTQTPSHQVTQMGQEVILRCVPISNHLYFYWYRQILGQKVEFLVSFYNNEISEKSEIFDDQFSVERPDGSNFTLKIRSTKLEDSAMYFCASSEARGGSYEQYFGPGTRLTVT.

This clonotype has just a few counts. CDR3 bases: TGCAGTGCTACACAGCGTAGCAATCAGCCCCAGCATTTT. Translation gives CSATQRSNQPQHF. V gene TRBV20-1 combines with J gene TRBJ1-5; D ambiguous. Germline CDR1 DFQATT, CDR2 SNEGSKA (reference sequence). The germline V and J ends were trimmed by 4 bases and 0 bases, with 7 bases remaining between them. The CDR3 sequence is 13 residues long.

The chain employs TRBV24-1 and TRBJ2-5, with 9 nucleotides matching TRBD1. Germline loops: CDR1 KGHDR, CDR2 SFDVKD. This CDR3 comprises 13 residues. V dropped 9 bases and J dropped 4; count of bases not matched to a gene: 5. The CDR3 reads CATGDRVGETQYF. As DNA, the CDR3 is TGTGCCACCGGGGACAGGGTAGGAGAGACCCAGTACTTC.

The chain carries TRBV18 and TRBJ2-4; D not resolved. Germline CDR1 is KGHSH and CDR2 is LQKENI. This CDR3 has 14 amino acids. V lost 0 bases and J lost 6, with 9 bases in between. The CDR3 DNA sequence: TGTGCCAGCTCACCACCGGGTGACTTAAACATTCAGTACTTC. Its protein product is CASSPPGDLNIQYF.

The chain has TRBV7-3 and TRBJ1-5; D gene unclear. V gave up 1 base and J gave up 5 bases, with 9 bases separating them. Germline V gene data show CDR1 as SGHTA and CDR2 as FQGTGA. The CDR3 runs to 14 residues. The CDR3 spells CASSLKGEDQPQHF. As DNA, the CDR3 is TGTGCCAGCAGCTTAAAGGGAGAGGATCAGCCCCAGCATTTT.

The CDR3 loop reads CSASDRGRHEAFF. CDR3 bases: TGCAGTGCCAGTGACAGAGGGCGACATGAAGCTTTCTTT. J is TRBJ1-1 and V is TRBV20-1, with D perhaps matching TRBD1 (5 bases). The CDR3 loop spans 13 amino acids. Germline CDR1 and CDR2: DFQATT and SNEGSKA (reference sequence). Trimming took 6 bases from V and 7 from J, leaving 18 bases between them.

The V call is TRBV20-1, the J call TRBJ2-5; unclear D gene. Germline CDR1 is DFQATT and CDR2 is SNEGSKA (reference sequence). Between the trimmed V and J ends, which lost 3 bases and 1 base, there was a span of 3 bases. The CDR3 has 11 residues. The CDR3 is CSARVQETQYF. Written as DNA, the CDR3 is TGCAGTGCTAGGGTCCAAGAGACCCAGTACTTC.

The chain joins TRBV7-2 to TRBJ1-4, with D unclear. There are 13 residues in the CDR3. The V and J ends lost 5 bases and 7 bases respectively, with 11 bases between them. CDR1 and CDR2 (germline): SGHTA, FQGNSA. For the CDR3, the DNA is TGTGCCAGCAGCATCAGACTTTTTGAAAAACTGTTTTTT. Amino acids: CASSIRLFEKLFF. The variable domain in full, completed from reference TRBV7-2 and TRBJ1-4, reads GAGVSQSPSNKVTEKGKDVELRCDPISGHTALYWYRQSLGQGLEFLIYFQGNSAPDKSGLPSDRFSAERTGGSVSTLTIQRTQQEDSAVYLCASSIRLFEKLFFGSGTQLSVL.

The J gene is TRBJ2-1, the V gene TRBV20-1; D possibly corresponds to TRBD2 (6 bases). Trimming took 6 bases from V and 0 from J, leaving 18 bases between them. The CDR3 contains 16 residues. Germline V gene lookup returns CDR1 DFQATT and CDR2 SNEGSKA (reference sequence). In nucleotides, the CDR3 is TGCAGTGCCCGCCTGCGGGGTCCGAGCTCCTACAATGAGCAGTTCTTC. Protein product: CSARLRGPSSYNEQFF.

The V call is TRBV20-1, the J call TRBJ1-1; TRBD1 is a possible D gene (5 bases). Germline CDR1 is DFQATT and CDR2 is SNEGSKA (reference sequence). Trimming removed 4 bases from V and 4 bases from J, with 13 bases in between. This CDR3 comprises 13 residues. The CDR3 protein is CSATPTGGTEAFF. CDR3 sequence (DNA): TGCAGTGCTACACCAACAGGCGGCACTGAAGCTTTCTTT.

This chain joins TRBV28 and TRBJ2-3, with 7 nucleotides matching TRBD2. CDR3 length: 15 amino acids. The V gene end was trimmed by 8 bases and the J gene end by 0 bases; junction bases not matched to a gene: 8. Germline loops: CDR1 MDHEN, CDR2 SYDVKM. CDR3: CASLGGLGSTDTQYF. The CDR3 DNA sequence: TGTGCCAGCCTAGGCGGACTAGGGAGCACAGATACGCAGTATTTT. The full variable domain, in which reference TRBV28 and TRBJ2-3 provide the parts outside the CDR3, is DVKVTQSSRYLVKRTGEKVFLECVQDMDHENMFWYRQDPGLGLRLIYFSYDVKMKEKGDIPEGYSVSREKKERFSLILESASTNQTSMYLCASLGGLGSTDTQYFGPGTRLTVL.

The CDR3 region is CASSSLGQGAGAFF. The CDR3 DNA reads as TGTGCCAGCAGTTCCTTAGGACAGGGGGCGGGAGCTTTCTTT. This chain connects TRBV28 to TRBJ1-1, with 11 bases fitting TRBD1. This CDR3 is 14 amino acids long. J lost 10 bases, V lost 4 bases, and 8 bases had no gene match. CDR1 and CDR2 (germline): MDHEN, SYDVKM.

This chain joins TRBV19 and TRBJ2-2; TRBD2 agrees at 8 bases. The CDR3 has 17 residues. CDR1 and CDR2 from the germline V gene are LNHDA and SQIVND (reference sequence). The trim removed 0 bases at V and 5 bases at J, leaving 8 bases unmatched. CDR3 DNA sequence: TGTGCCAGTAGTATAGAGGGACTAGATCGGGAAACCGGGGAGCTGTTTTTT. Encoded protein: CASSIEGLDRETGELFF. The full variable domain, with the rest looked up from reference TRBV19 and TRBJ2-2, is DGGITQSPKYLFRKEGQNVTLSCEQNLNHDAMYWYRQDPGQGLRLIYYSQIVNDFQKGDIAEGYSVSREKKESFPLTVTSAQKNPTAFYLCASSIEGLDRETGELFFGEGSRLTVL.

The genes are TRBV28 and TRBJ2-7; 10 bases match TRBD2. The germline gives CDR1 MDHEN, CDR2 SYDVKM. V was clipped by 2 bases and J by 2 bases; unmatched bases: 3. This CDR3 contains 15 residues. CDR3 DNA: TGTGCCAGCAGTTTAGTAGCGGGAGGCCCCTACGAGCAGTACTTC. Encoded protein: CASSLVAGGPYEQYF.

The V and J genes are TRBV28 and TRBJ2-7, with 7 positions matching TRBD1. CDR3 size: 12 residues. V lost 10 bases and J lost 4; bases outside the gene matches: 7. Germline V gives CDR1 MDHEN, CDR2 SYDVKM. The CDR3 protein is CATTGEGYEQYF. The DNA for the CDR3 is TGTGCCACTACAGGGGAAGGTTACGAGCAGTACTTC.

In this sample, this clonotype turned up a few times. J is TRBJ1-3 and V is TRBV20-1, with 9 positions matching TRBD1. Germline CDR1 DFQATT, CDR2 SNEGSKA (reference sequence). The CDR3 extends over 15 amino acids. J lost 3 bases, V lost 5 bases, and 8 bases had no gene match. This CDR3 reads CSAVTGTGFGNTIYF. CDR3 in DNA: TGCAGTGCTGTAACCGGGACAGGGTTTGGAAACACCATATATTTT.

The chain has TRBV20-1 and TRBJ1-1, with D uncertain. Trimming stripped 2 bases from V and 7 bases from J, with 8 bases between. Germline CDR1 is DFQATT and CDR2 is SNEGSKA (reference sequence). This CDR3 is 11 amino acids long. The CDR3 sequence: CSARFIGEAFF. The CDR3, as DNA: TGCAGTGCTAGATTCATCGGTGAAGCTTTCTTT.

This clonotype has only one observation. The chain carries TRBV7-2 and TRBJ1-2; D is uncertain. V was pared by 2 bases and J by 8 bases, with 15 bases between. The germline V gene has CDR1 SGHTA and CDR2 FQGNSA. The CDR3 length is 14 residues. CDR3 sequence (DNA): TGTGCCAGCAGCTTAATCGGCTACGGAGGAGGCTACACCTTC. It encodes CASSLIGYGGGYTF. The whole variable domain, filled in from reference TRBV7-2 and TRBJ1-2, reads GAGVSQSPSNKVTEKGKDVELRCDPISGHTALYWYRQSLGQGLEFLIYFQGNSAPDKSGLPSDRFSAERTGGSVSTLTIQRTQQEDSAVYLCASSLIGYGGGYTFGSGTRLTVV.

J is TRBJ1-2 and V is TRBV2, with TRBD1 identical over 7 bases. Unmatched junction bases numbered 12, after V lost 6 bases and J lost 5 bases. The V gene's germline CDR1 is SNHLY and CDR2 FYNNEI. CDR3 length equals 15 residues. The CDR3 nucleotides are TGTGCCAGCAGCGGTACTCCGACAGGGCTTTATGGCTACACCTTC. This translates into CASSGTPTGLYGYTF. Filled out from reference TRBV2 and TRBJ1-2, the complete variable domain reads EPEVTQTPSHQVTQMGQEVILRCVPISNHLYFYWYRQILGQKVEFLVSFYNNEISEKSEIFDDQFSVERPDGSNFTLKIRSTKLEDSAMYFCASSGTPTGLYGYTFGSGTRLTVV.

This clonotype occurred a few times. The rearrangement joins TRBV20-1 to TRBJ2-5, with TRBD2 matching over 8 bases. Germline V gene sequence: CDR1 DFQATT, CDR2 SNEGSKA (reference sequence). This CDR3 spans 17 amino acids. V was pared by 0 bases and J by 5 bases, with 14 bases of the junction left unmatched. The CDR3 DNA is TGCAGTGCTAGAGATCCCCTCTTAACGGGAGGGAGGGAGACCCAGTACTTC. This codes for CSARDPLLTGGRETQYF.

The J gene is TRBJ2-3, the V gene TRBV19; 9 bases match TRBD2. Trimming cost V 7 bases and J 7 bases; bases outside gene matches: 15. This CDR3 contains 16 residues. Germline-derived CDR1 and CDR2 are LNHDA and SQIVND (reference sequence). CDR3 coding DNA: TGTGCCAGTATTTCCCTTCGGGGTAGCGGGAGAAATACGCAGTATTTT. It codes for CASISLRGSGRNTQYF. Variable domain in full (rest from reference TRBV19 and TRBJ2-3): DGGITQSPKYLFRKEGQNVTLSCEQNLNHDAMYWYRQDPGQGLRLIYYSQIVNDFQKGDIAEGYSVSREKKESFPLTVTSAQKNPTAFYLCASISLRGSGRNTQYFGPGTRLTVL.